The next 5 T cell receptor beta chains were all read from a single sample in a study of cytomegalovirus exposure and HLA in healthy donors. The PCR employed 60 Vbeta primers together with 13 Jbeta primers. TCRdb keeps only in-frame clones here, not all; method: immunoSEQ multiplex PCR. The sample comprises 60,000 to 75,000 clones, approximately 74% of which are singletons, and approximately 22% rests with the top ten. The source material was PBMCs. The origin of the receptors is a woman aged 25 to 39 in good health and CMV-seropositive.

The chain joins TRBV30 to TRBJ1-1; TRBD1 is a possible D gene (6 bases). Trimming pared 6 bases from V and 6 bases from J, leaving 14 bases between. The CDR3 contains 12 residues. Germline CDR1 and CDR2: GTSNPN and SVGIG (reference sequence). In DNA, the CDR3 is TGTGCCTGTAAGGGGGTAGGTCCTGAAGCTTTCTTT. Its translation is CACKGVGPEAFF. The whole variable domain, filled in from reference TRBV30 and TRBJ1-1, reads SQTIHQWPATLVQPVGSPLSLECTVEGTSNPNLYWYRQAAGRGLQLLFYSVGIGQISSEVPQNLSASRPQDRQFILSSKKLLLSDSGFYLCACKGVGPEAFFGQGTRLTVV.

Here the CDR3 reads CASSSPTLNTEAFF. CDR3 in DNA: TGTGCCAGCAGTTCCCCAACTCTTAACACTGAAGCTTTCTTT. The V gene is TRBV28, the J gene TRBJ1-1; D is uncertain. Trimming removed 4 bases at V and 2 bases at J, with 11 bases between. The CDR3 is 14 residues long. Germline V CDR1 and CDR2: MDHEN, SYDVKM.

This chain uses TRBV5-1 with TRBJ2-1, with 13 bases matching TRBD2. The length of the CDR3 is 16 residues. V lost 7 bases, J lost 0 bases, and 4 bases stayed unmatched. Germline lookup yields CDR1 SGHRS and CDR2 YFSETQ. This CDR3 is CASELAGGSSYNEQFF. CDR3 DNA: TGCGCCAGCGAACTAGCGGGGGGGAGCTCCTACAATGAGCAGTTCTTC.

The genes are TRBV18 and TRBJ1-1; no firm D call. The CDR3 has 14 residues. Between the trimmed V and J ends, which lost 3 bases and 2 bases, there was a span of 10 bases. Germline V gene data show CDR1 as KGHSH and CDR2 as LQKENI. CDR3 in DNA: TGTGCCAGCTCACCGATTTGGGCCAACACTGAAGCTTTCTTT. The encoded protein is CASSPIWANTEAFF. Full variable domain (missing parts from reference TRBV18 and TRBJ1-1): NAGVMQNPRHLVRRRGQEARLRCSPMKGHSHVYWYRQLPEEGLKFMVYLQKENIIDESGMPKERFSAEFPKEGPSILRIQQVVRGDSAAYFCASSPIWANTEAFFGQGTRLTVV.

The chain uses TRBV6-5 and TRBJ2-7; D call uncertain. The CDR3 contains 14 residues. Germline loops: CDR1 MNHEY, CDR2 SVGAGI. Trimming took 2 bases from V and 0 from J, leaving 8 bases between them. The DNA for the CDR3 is TGTGCCAGCAGTTACGTCGTCAGCTCCTACGAGCAGTACTTC. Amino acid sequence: CASSYVVSSYEQYF.